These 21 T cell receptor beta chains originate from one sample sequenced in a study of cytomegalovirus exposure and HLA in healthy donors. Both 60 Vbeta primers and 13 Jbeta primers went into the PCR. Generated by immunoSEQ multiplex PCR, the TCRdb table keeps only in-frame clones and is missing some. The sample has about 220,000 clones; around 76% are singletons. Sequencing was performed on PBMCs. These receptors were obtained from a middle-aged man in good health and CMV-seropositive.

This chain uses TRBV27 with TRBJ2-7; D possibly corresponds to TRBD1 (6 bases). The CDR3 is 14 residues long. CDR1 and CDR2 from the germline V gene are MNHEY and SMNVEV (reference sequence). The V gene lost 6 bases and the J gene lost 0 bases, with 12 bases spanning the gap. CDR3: CASSYKTGSYEQYV. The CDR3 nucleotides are TGTGCCAGCAGCTACAAGACAGGCTCCTACGAGCAGTACGTC.

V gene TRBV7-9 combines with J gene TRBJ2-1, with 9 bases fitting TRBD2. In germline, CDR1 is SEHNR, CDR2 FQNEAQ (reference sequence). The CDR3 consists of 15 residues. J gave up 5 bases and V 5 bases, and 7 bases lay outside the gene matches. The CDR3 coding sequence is TGTGCCAGCAGCCCTTGGACTAGCGAGGACAATGAGCAGTTCTTC. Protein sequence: CASSPWTSEDNEQFF.

CDR3 residues: CATSRARTSADTQYF. As DNA, the CDR3 is TGTGCCACCAGCAGAGCACGGACTAGCGCAGATACGCAGTATTTT. V gene TRBV15 combines with J gene TRBJ2-3, with 9 bases fitting TRBD2. Germline V lookup: CDR1 LNHNV, CDR2 YYDKDF (reference sequence). V dropped 1 base and J dropped 4; count of bases not matched to a gene: 3. This CDR3 has 15 residues. Together with reference TRBV15 and TRBJ2-3, the CDR3 gives the full variable domain: DAMVIQNPRYQVTQFGKPVTLSCSQTLNHNVMYWYQQKSSQAPKLLFHYYDKDFNNEADTPDNFQSRRPNTSFCFLDIRSPGLGDTAMYLCATSRARTSADTQYFGPGTRLTVL.

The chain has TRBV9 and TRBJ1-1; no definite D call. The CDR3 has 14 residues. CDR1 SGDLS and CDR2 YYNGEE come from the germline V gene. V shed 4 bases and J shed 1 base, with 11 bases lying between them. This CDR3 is CASSSQIGNTEAFF. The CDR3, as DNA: TGTGCCAGCAGCTCCCAGATTGGGAACACTGAAGCTTTCTTT.

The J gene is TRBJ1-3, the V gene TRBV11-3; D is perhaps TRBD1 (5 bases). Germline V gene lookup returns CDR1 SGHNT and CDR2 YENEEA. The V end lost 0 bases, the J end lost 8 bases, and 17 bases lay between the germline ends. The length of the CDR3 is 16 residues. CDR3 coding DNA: TGTGCCAGCAGCTTAGATGTCGGACCGGCGGGACACACCATATATTTT. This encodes CASSLDVGPAGHTIYF.

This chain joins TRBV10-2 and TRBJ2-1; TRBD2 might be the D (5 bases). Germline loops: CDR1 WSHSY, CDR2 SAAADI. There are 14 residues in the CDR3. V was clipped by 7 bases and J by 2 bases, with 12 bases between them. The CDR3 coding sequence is TGCGCCAGCACCCAAGCGGTGACCTACAATGAGCAGTTCTTC. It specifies CASTQAVTYNEQFF.

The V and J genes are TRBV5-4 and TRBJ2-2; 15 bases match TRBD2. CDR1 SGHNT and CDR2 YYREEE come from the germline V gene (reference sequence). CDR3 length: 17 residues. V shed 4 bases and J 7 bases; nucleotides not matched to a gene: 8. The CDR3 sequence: CASSEGLAGGRGGELFF. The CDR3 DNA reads TGTGCCAGCAGCGAGGGACTAGCGGGAGGTCGGGGCGGGGAGCTGTTTTTT.

The CDR3 coding sequence is TGTGCCACCAGCCGGGACACCGAACACTATGGCTACACCTTC. This gives the protein CATSRDTEHYGYTF. This chain uses TRBV15 with TRBJ1-2; a possible D gene is TRBD1 (6 bases). CDR3 length: 14 residues. The germline V gene encodes CDR1 LNHNV and CDR2 YYDKDF (reference sequence). With 5 bases removed from V and 3 bases from J, the gap between germline ends came to 13 bases.

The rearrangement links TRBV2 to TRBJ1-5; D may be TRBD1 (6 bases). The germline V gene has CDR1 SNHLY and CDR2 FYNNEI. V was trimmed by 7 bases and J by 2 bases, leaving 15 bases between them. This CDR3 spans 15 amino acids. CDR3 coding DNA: TGTGCCAGCACCGCGGACAGTGGAGGCAATCAGCCCCAGCATTTT. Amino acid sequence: CASTADSGGNQPQHF.

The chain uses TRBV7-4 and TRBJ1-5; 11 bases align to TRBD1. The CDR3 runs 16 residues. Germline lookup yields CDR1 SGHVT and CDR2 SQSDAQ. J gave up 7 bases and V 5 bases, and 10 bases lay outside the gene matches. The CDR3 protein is CASSPGQGVFCQPQHF. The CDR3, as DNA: TGTGCCAGCAGCCCGGGACAGGGGGTTTTTTGCCAGCCCCAGCATTTT.

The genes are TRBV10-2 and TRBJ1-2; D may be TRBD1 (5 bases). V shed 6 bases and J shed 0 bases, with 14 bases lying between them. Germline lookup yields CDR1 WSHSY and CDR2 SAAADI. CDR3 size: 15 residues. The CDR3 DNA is TGCGCCAGCAGCGACGCGGACACACCTAACTATGGCTACACCTTC. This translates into CASSDADTPNYGYTF.

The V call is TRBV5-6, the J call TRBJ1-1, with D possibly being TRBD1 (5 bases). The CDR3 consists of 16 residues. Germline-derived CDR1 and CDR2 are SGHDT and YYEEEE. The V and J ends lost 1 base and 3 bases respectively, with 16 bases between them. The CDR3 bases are TGTGCCAGCAGCTTGTTCTTGGTCGGCAGGGACACTGAAGCTTTCTTT. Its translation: CASSLFLVGRDTEAFF.

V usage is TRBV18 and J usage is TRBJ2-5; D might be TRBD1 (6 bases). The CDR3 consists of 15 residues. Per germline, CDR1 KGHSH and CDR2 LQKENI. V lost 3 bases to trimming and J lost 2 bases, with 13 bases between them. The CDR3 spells CASSPQIGQQETQYF. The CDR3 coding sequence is TGTGCCAGCTCACCCCAAATAGGACAGCAAGAGACCCAGTACTTC.

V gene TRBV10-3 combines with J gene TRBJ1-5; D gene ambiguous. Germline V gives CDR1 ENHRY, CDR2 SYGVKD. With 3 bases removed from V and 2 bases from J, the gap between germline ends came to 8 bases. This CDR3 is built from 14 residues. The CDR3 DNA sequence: TGTGCCATCAGTGATATGACTGGCAATCAGCCCCAGCATTTT. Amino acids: CAISDMTGNQPQHF.

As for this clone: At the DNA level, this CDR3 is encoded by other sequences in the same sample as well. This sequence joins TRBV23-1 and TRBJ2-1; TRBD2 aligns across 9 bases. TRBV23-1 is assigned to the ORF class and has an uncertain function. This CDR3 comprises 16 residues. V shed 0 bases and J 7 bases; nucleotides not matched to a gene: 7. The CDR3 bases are TGCGCCAGCAGTCAATCCCGGGCGGGAGGGGGGAATGAGCAGTTCTTC. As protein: CASSQSRAGGGNEQFF.

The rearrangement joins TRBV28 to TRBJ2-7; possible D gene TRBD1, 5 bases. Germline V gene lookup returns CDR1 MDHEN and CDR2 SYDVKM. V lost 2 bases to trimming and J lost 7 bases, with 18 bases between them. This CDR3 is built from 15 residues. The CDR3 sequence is CASSLVDTAPWEQYF. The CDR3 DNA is TGTGCCAGCAGTTTAGTGGACACGGCACCTTGGGAGCAGTACTTC. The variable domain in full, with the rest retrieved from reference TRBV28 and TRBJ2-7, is DVKVTQSSRYLVKRTGEKVFLECVQDMDHENMFWYRQDPGLGLRLIYFSYDVKMKEKGDIPEGYSVSREKKERFSLILESASTNQTSMYLCASSLVDTAPWEQYFGPGTRLTVT.

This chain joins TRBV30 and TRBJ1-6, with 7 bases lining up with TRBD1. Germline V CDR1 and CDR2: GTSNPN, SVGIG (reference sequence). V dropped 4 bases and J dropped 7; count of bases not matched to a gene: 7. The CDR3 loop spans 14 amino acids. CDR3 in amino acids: CAWTHDRVNSPLHF. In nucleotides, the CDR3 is TGTGCCTGGACCCATGACAGGGTAAATTCACCCCTCCACTTT.

CDR3 sequence: CASSRTQAGNTGELFF. The CDR3 nucleotides read TGTGCCAGCAGCCGAACACAAGCGGGAAACACCGGGGAGCTGTTTTTT. The rearrangement joins TRBV7-9 to TRBJ2-2, with 7 bases fitting TRBD2. After removal of 5 bases from V and 2 bases from J, the junction contained 8 bases not matched to a gene. In germline, CDR1 is SEHNR, CDR2 FQNEAQ (reference sequence). This CDR3 has 16 amino acids.

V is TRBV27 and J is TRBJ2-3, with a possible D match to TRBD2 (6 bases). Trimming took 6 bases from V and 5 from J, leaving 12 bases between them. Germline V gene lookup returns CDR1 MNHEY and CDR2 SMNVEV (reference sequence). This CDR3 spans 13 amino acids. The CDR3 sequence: CASSLSGLDTQYF. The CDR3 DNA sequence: TGTGCCAGCAGCCTCAGCGGGCTAGATACGCAGTATTTT.

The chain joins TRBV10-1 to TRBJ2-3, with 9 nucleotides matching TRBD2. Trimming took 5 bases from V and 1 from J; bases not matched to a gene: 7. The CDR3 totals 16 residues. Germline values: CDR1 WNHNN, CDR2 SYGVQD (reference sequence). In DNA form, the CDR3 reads TGCGCCAGCAGTCAGATGGCTAGCGGGGGCACAGATACGCAGTATTTT. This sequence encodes CASSQMASGGTDTQYF.

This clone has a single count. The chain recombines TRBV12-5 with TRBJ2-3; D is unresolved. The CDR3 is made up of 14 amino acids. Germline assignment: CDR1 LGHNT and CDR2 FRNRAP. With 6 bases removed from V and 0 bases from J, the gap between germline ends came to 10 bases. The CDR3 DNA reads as TGTGCTAGTGGATCAAAACTTAGCACAGATACGCAGTATTTT. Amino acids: CASGSKLSTDTQYF.